What follows are 22 T cell receptor beta chains derived from one specimen sequenced in a study of human T cells and chemical hapten exposure. A single record per CDR3 protein comes from TCRdb applying MiXCR to the RACE reads. The data show approximately 370,000 distinct CDR3 sequences, around 5.5% seen once. Specified time point: pre-sensitization, week 0. The treatment denotes: therapeutic diphenylcyclopropenone sensitization with weekly scalp DPC. Source: whole blood, taken in connection with sensitization to the hapten diphenylcyclopropenone (DPC). The receptor set was obtained from a woman younger than 35 with alopecia areata. Some clones in this sample may be carry-over from other donors' samples.

The chain employs TRBV6-1 and TRBJ2-7; 7 bases align to TRBD1. Germline V lookup: CDR1 MNHNS, CDR2 SASEGT. V lost 3 bases, J lost 1 base, and 9 bases stayed unmatched. The CDR3 sequence is 16 residues long. Here the CDR3 DNA reads TGTGCCAGCAGTGACCAAGTAGACAGGGTTTCCTACGAGCAGTACTTC. Its protein product is CASSDQVDRVSYEQYF.

This clonotype has a handful of counts. The rearrangement links TRBV6-1 to TRBJ1-1; unclear D gene. V lost 7 bases and J lost 7, with 13 bases in between. The CDR3 sequence is 12 residues long. Germline assignment: CDR1 MNHNS and CDR2 SASEGT. CDR3 loop: CASTLTVLEAFF. DNA of the CDR3: TGTGCCAGCACTCTCACAGTACTTGAAGCTTTCTTT.

This clonotype appeared many times. An end of the junction does not agree with germline; a read error may underlie this. The chain has TRBV7-9 and TRBJ1-2; no clear D. This CDR3 has 14 residues. Germline V gives CDR1 SEHNR, CDR2 FQNEAQ (reference sequence). The CDR3 DNA reads as TGTGCCAGCAGTCCCCCCGGCGGAGGCTATGACTACACCTTC. It is translated as CASSPPGGGYDYTF.

The V call is TRBV7-2, the J call TRBJ2-1; D uncertain. In germline, CDR1 is SGHTA, CDR2 FQGNSA. With 2 bases removed from V and 4 bases from J, the gap between germline ends came to 9 bases. This CDR3 is 14 amino acids long. CDR3 sequence reads: CASSLTGQYNEQFF. The CDR3 DNA is TGTGCCAGCAGCTTAACCGGGCAATACAATGAGCAGTTCTTC.

The chain uses TRBV5-1 and TRBJ1-1, with 7 bases lining up with TRBD1. Trimming removed 3 bases from V and 5 bases from J; junction bases left unmatched: 7. This CDR3 has 14 residues. Germline values: CDR1 SGHRS, CDR2 YFSETQ. The CDR3 DNA sequence: TGCGCCAGCAGCTCCGTAGCGACAGGGACTGAAGCTTTCTTT. It translates to CASSSVATGTEAFF.

This clonotype was observed many times. This chain uses TRBV6-5 with TRBJ2-5; 10 nucleotides line up with TRBD1. The CDR3 contains 15 residues. Germline V gives CDR1 MNHEY, CDR2 SVGAGI. The V segment lost 4 bases and the J segment 3 bases; nucleotides outside the gene matches: 5. The CDR3: CASSSLGQGEETQYF. The CDR3 region has the DNA TGTGCCAGCAGTTCCCTCGGACAGGGGGAAGAGACCCAGTACTTC.

The gene calls are TRBV9 and TRBJ2-5; D is possibly TRBD1 (6 bases). In germline, CDR1 is SGDLS, CDR2 YYNGEE. With 3 bases removed from V and 1 base from J, the gap between germline ends came to 10 bases. The CDR3 covers 14 residues. This chain's CDR3 is CASSARGTQETQYF. In DNA, the CDR3 is TGTGCCAGCAGCGCCAGGGGTACCCAAGAGACCCAGTACTTC.

This clonotype has just a few counts. This chain connects TRBV7-2 to TRBJ1-2; no firm D call. Between the trimmed V and J ends, which lost 4 bases and 0 bases, there was a span of 12 bases. CDR1 is SGHTA and CDR2 is FQGNSA in the germline V gene. This CDR3 has 15 residues. The CDR3 DNA sequence: TGTGCCAGCAGCTCGAACATAGGTTCTAACTATGGCTACACCTTC. This translates into CASSSNIGSNYGYTF.

This rearrangement joins TRBV6-5 to TRBJ2-7; D remains unclear. This CDR3 has 13 amino acids. With 2 bases removed from V and 3 bases from J, the gap between germline ends came to 8 bases. In germline, CDR1 is MNHEY, CDR2 SVGAGI. CDR3 region: CASSYTESYEQYF. The CDR3 nucleotides are TGTGCCAGCAGTTACACGGAAAGCTACGAGCAGTACTTC.

This clonotype was detected many times. The chain employs TRBV3-1 and TRBJ2-1, with TRBD1 as a possible D gene (5 bases). The CDR3 loop spans 14 amino acids. Trimming pared 1 base from V and 10 bases from J, leaving 14 bases between. Germline lookup yields CDR1 LGHDT and CDR2 YNNKEL (reference sequence). The CDR3 DNA reads TGTGCCAGCAGCCAAGCCTTAATTCAGGGCGAGCAGTTCTTC. Translating gives CASSQALIQGEQFF.

This sequence joins TRBV5-1 and TRBJ1-4, with a weak D call TRBD1 (6 bases). The CDR3 extends over 17 amino acids. Looked up from germline, CDR1 is SGHRS and CDR2 is YFSETQ. V shed 0 bases and J shed 0 bases, with 12 bases lying between them. In nucleotides, the CDR3 is TGCGCCAGCAGCTTGGCCGCTCGACAGGCAACTAATGAAAAACTGTTTTTT. It encodes CASSLAARQATNEKLFF.

This clonotype was seen a handful of times. J is TRBJ2-3 and V is TRBV12-3 or TRBV12-4; D call uncertain. Trimming pared 2 bases from V and 5 bases from J, leaving 5 bases between. The CDR3 contains 12 residues. This CDR3 reads CASSLKGDTQYF. The CDR3 nucleotides read TGTGCCAGCAGTTTAAAAGGAGATACGCAGTATTTT.

The chain carries TRBV18 and TRBJ2-5, with 8 bases aligning to TRBD2. The V segment lost 8 bases and the J segment 0 bases; nucleotides outside the gene matches: 2. CDR1 and CDR2 (germline): KGHSH, LQKENI. The CDR3 length is 13 residues. This CDR3 is CASLSGDQETQYF. The CDR3 DNA reads as TGTGCCAGCCTTAGCGGGGACCAAGAGACCCAGTACTTC.

This clonotype was recorded many times. The CDR3 DNA sequence: TGCGCCAGCAGCTTGGAACAGGGTACAGATACGCAGTATTTT. It is translated as CASSLEQGTDTQYF. The rearrangement uses TRBV5-1 and TRBJ2-3; D is possibly TRBD1 (6 bases). V lost 0 bases, J lost 3 bases, and 8 bases lay in between. The CDR3 loop spans 14 amino acids. Per the germline V gene, CDR1 is SGHRS and CDR2 is YFSETQ.

The genes are TRBV6-2 or TRBV6-3 and TRBJ2-7; 7 bases map to TRBD2. CDR3 length equals 15 residues. Germline CDR1 and CDR2: MNHEY and SVGEGT. The junction had 12 bases not matched to a gene; V was cut back by 7 bases and J by 3 bases. In nucleotides, the CDR3 is TGTGCCAGCACCATAGGGGACTACCTCGTCTACGAGCAGTACTTC. Residues: CASTIGDYLVYEQYF.

This clonotype was seen at least ten times. The gene calls are TRBV29-1 and TRBJ2-3; D may be TRBD1 or TRBD2 (6 bases each). This CDR3 is 15 amino acids long. CDR1 and CDR2 (germline): SQVTM, ANQGSEA. V was clipped by 3 bases and J by 0 bases, with 13 bases between them. CDR3 loop: CSVDGGYSSTDTQYF. CDR3 DNA sequence: TGCAGCGTTGACGGGGGCTACTCTAGCACAGATACGCAGTATTTT.

The rearrangement uses TRBV6-5 and TRBJ1-5, with a possible D match to TRBD1 (6 bases). The germline CDR1 and CDR2 sequences are MNHEY and SVGAGI. The V end lost 0 bases, the J end lost 7 bases, and 13 bases lay between the germline ends. This CDR3 has 15 residues. CDR3: CASSYSAGVRQPQHF. CDR3 DNA sequence: TGTGCCAGCAGTTACTCCGCAGGGGTGAGGCAGCCCCAGCATTTT.

Ten or more counts support this clonotype. The V call is TRBV12-3 or TRBV12-4, the J call TRBJ2-5, with 7 bases that match TRBD2. Germline trimming cut 2 bases from V and 1 base from J; bases unmatched to any gene: 7. The CDR3 totals 16 residues. The CDR3, as DNA: TGTGCCAGCAGTTTATTCGCCGGGACTACCCAAGAGACCCAGTACTTC. Protein: CASSLFAGTTQETQYF.

Many counts were recorded for this clonotype. The chain links TRBV6-2 or TRBV6-3 to TRBJ2-1; 9 bases fit TRBD1. V trimming: 10 bases; J trimming: 1 base; junction bases outside the gene matches: 14. The length of the CDR3 is 17 residues. CDR1 MNHEY and CDR2 SVGEGT come from the germline V gene. The CDR3 is CATATLLTGGSYNEQFF. The CDR3 DNA reads TGTGCCACGGCTACGCTGCTGACAGGGGGGTCCTACAATGAGCAGTTCTTC.

This clonotype was counted many times. The chain has TRBV6-2 or TRBV6-3 and TRBJ2-3; D unclear. The germline CDR1 and CDR2 sequences are MNHEY and SVGEGT. The V gene lost 0 bases and the J gene lost 10 bases, with 17 bases spanning the gap. CDR3 length equals 15 residues. Here the CDR3 DNA reads TGTGCCAGCAGTTACTCCGGGCCTTGGGCGTCCGCGCAGTATTTT. As protein: CASSYSGPWASAQYF.

This clonotype was detected a few times. The gene calls are TRBV6-5 and TRBJ2-5; D gene ambiguous. The V end lost 2 bases, the J end lost 1 base, and 8 bases lay between the germline ends. CDR1 and CDR2 (germline): MNHEY, SVGAGI. The CDR3 has 14 amino acids. The DNA of the CDR3 is TGTGCCAGCAGTTACCGGTCGCTCCAAGAGACCCAGTACTTC. Its protein is CASSYRSLQETQYF.

V usage is TRBV6-1 and J usage is TRBJ1-5; unclear D gene. V lost 4 bases and J 9 bases, leaving 10 bases between the germline ends. The CDR3 loop spans 12 amino acids. Germline lookup yields CDR1 MNHNS and CDR2 SASEGT. The CDR3 loop is CASSVHPRPQHF. The CDR3 coding sequence is TGTGCCAGCAGTGTTCACCCACGGCCCCAGCATTTT.